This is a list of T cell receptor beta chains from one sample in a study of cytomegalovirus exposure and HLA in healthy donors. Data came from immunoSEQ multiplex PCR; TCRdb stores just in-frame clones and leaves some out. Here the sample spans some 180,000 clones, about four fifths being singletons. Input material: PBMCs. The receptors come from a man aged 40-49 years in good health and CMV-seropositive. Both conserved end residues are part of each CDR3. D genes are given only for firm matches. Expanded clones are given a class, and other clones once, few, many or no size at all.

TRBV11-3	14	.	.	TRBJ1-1	TGTGCCAGCAGCTTTGGGGGGGGACTGGGTGAAGCTTTCTTT	CASSFGGGLGEAFF
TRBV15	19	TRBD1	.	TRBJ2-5	TGTGCCACCAGCAGAGATAGAGGCAGGGGACAGGGGGCAAGGGAGACCCAGTACTTC	CATSRDRGRGQGARETQYF
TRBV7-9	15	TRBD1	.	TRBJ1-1	TGTGCCAGCAGCCCATCACAGGGGTCTTTCACTGAAGCTTTCTTT	CASSPSQGSFTEAFF
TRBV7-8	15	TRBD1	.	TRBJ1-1	TGTGCCAGCAGCCGTGGACAGGGGATGAGAACTGAAGCTTTCTTT	CASSRGQGMRTEAFF
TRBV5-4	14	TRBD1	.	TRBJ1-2	TGTGCCAGCAGCCCGGGACAGACCTACTATGGCTACACCTTC	CASSPGQTYYGYTF
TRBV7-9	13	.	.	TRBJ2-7	TGTTCCAGCAGCTTGGGGCAGAACCATAAAGAGTACTTC	CSSSLGQNHKEYF
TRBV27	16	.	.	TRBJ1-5	TGTGCCAGCAGTTTATCCAAGGGGGGGGGCAATCAGCCCCAGCATTTT	CASSLSKGGGNQPQHF
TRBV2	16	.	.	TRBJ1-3	TGTGCCAGCAACCGACAGCTTCAGACCTCTGGAAACACCATATATTTT	CASNRQLQTSGNTIYF
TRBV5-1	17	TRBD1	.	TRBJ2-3	TGCGCCAGCAAAAAATCCGGGACAGGGGCTTTCACAGATACGCAGTATTTT	CASKKSGTGAFTDTQYF
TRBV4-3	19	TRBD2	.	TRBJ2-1	TGCGCCAGCAGCCAAGATCTGGATTTCCGGGAGGGCCAAAGATATGAGCAGTTCTTC	CASSQDLDFREGQRYEQFF
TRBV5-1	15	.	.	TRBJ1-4	TGCGCCAGCAGCTTGGCAGGGTCGGCTAATGAAAAACTGTTTTTT	CASSLAGSANEKLFF
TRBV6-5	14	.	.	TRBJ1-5	TGTGCCAGCAGTTACAGGACGGGGAATCGGCCCCAGCATTTT	CASSYRTGNRPQHF
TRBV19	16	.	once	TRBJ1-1	TGTGCCAGTAGTCATGGCAGGGCGACACTGGACACTGAAGCTTTCTTT	CASSHGRATLDTEAFF
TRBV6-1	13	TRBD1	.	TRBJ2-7	TGTGCCAACGGACAGGGTCGGACCTACGAGCAGTACTTC	CANGQGRTYEQYF
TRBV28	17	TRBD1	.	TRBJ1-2	TGTGCCAGCAGTCCCGGGACAGGGGGCGAAGAGATCTATGGCTACACCTTC	CASSPGTGGEEIYGYTF
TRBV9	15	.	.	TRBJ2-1	TGTGCCAGCAGCGCCGAGACAACCTCCTACAATGAGCAGTTCTTC	CASSAETTSYNEQFF
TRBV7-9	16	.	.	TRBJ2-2	TGTGCCAGCAGCCCGCATCGCGCGATTACCACCGGGGAGCTGTTTTTT	CASSPHRAITTGELFF
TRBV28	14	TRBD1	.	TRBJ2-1	TGTGCCAGCACCAAGGGACAGAACTACAATGAGCAGTTCTTC	CASTKGQNYNEQFF
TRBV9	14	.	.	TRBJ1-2	TGTGCCAGCAGCGTAGTATTGGGGGGGGATGGCTACACCTTC	CASSVVLGGDGYTF
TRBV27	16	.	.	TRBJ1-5	TGTGCCAGCAGTCCCCGAGGGGGGGCCCGGAATCAGCCCCAGCATTTT	CASSPRGGARNQPQHF
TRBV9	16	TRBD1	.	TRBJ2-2	TGTGCCAGCAGCGACGGGACAGAATATTCCACCGGGGAGCTGTTTTTT	CASSDGTEYSTGELFF
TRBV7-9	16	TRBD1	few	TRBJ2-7	TGTGCCAGCAGCAAGACCGGGACAGGGGGCTTCTACGAGCAGTACTTC	CASSKTGTGGFYEQYF
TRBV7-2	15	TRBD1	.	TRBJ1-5	TGTGCCAGCAGCCGAGAAGGACAGGGCTTGCAGCCCCAGCATTTT	CASSREGQGLQPQHF
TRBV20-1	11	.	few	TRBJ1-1	TGCAGTGCCAGAGTGTATCGTGAAGCTTTCTTT	CSARVYREAFF
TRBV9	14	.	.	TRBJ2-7	TGTGCCAGCAGCGTAGCTGAAGGGGGTTACGAGCAGTACTTC	CASSVAEGGYEQYF
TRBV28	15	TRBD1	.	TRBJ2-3	TGTGCCAGCAGGGTAGACAGGGTTGGATCTGACACGCAGTATTTT	CASRVDRVGSDTQYF
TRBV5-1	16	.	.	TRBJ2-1	TGCGCCAGCAGCTTAGGCGGAAGTATTTCCTACAATGAGCAGTTCTTC	CASSLGGSISYNEQFF
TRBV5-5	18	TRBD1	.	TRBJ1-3	TGTGCCAGCAGCTTGGAAGGGACAGGCCTTAGCTCTGGAAACACCATATATTTT	CASSLEGTGLSSGNTIYF
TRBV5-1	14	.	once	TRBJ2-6	TGCGCCAGCAGACAGGCTCCTGGGGCCAACGTCCTGACTTTC	CASRQAPGANVLTF
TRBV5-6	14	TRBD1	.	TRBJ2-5	TGTGCCAGCAGCTCGACAGGGTCCCAAGAGACCCAGTACTTC	CASSSTGSQETQYF
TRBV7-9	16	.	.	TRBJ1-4	TGTGCCAGCAGCCTAAGTGGGGGGGGTGAATCGAAAAAACTGTTTTTT	CASSLSGGGESKKLFF
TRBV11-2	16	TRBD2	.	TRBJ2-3	TGTGCCAGCAGCCCTGGACTAGCGGGAGGGCCAGATACGCAGTATTTT	CASSPGLAGGPDTQYF
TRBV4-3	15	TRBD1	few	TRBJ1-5	TGCGCCAGCAGCCAAGATACAGGGGCGAACCAGCCCCAGCATTTT	CASSQDTGANQPQHF
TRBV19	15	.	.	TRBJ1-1	TGTGCCAGTAGGGAAGGCCTGGCGGTGTACACTGAAGCTTTCTTT	CASREGLAVYTEAFF
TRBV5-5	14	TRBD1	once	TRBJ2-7	TGTGCCAGCAGCTTGGGGGCACAGGGGCCCGAGCAGTACTTC	CASSLGAQGPEQYF
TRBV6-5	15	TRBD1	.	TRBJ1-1	TGTGCCAGCAGTTCCGCCGGGACAGGGAGCACTGAAGCTTTCTTT	CASSSAGTGSTEAFF
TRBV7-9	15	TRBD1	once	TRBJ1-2	TGTGCCAGCAGCTACGACTCGGGACAGTACTATGGCTACACCTTC	CASSYDSGQYYGYTF
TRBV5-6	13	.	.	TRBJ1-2	TGTGCCAGCCGTCTTGACAGGAACTATGGCTACACCTTC	CASRLDRNYGYTF
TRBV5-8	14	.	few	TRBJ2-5	TGTGCCAGCAGCGGAACCGGGTCGATTGGGACCCAGTACTTC	CASSGTGSIGTQYF
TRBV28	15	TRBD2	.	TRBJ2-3	TGTGCCAGCAGTCTACTAGCGGGAGAGGCAGATACGCAGTATTTT	CASSLLAGEADTQYF
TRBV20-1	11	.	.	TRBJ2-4	TGCAGTGCTCCCAGTAAAAACATTCAGTACTTC	CSAPSKNIQYF
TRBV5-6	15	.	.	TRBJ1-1	TGTGCCAGCAGCTTTGGAGGGATGGATAATACTGAAGCTTTCTTT	CASSFGGMDNTEAFF
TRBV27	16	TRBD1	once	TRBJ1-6	TGTGCCAGCAGCCGACTGGGACAGGGGAGAAATTCACCCCTCCACTTT	CASSRLGQGRNSPLHF
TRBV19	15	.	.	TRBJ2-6	TGTGCCAGTAGTATCTCCTTAGGAGCGGCCAACGTCCTGACTTTC	CASSISLGAANVLTF
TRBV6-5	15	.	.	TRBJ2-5	TGTGCCAGCACCCCTTACCGGGACATCGGAGAGACCCAGTACTTC	CASTPYRDIGETQYF
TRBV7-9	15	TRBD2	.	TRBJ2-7	TGTGCCAGCAGCTTAGAGGCTAGCGGGATCTACGAGCAGTACTTC	CASSLEASGIYEQYF
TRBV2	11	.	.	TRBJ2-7	TGTGCCAGCAGTGAGGGGAGGGAGCAGTACTTC	CASSEGREQYF
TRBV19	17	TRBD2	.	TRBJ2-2	TGTGCCAGTAGGCTAATGACTAGCGGGGTATACACCGGGGAGCTGTTTTTT	CASRLMTSGVYTGELFF
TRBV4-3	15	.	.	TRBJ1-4	TGCGCCAGCAGCCCCAGGGTATCCACTAATGAAAAACTGTTTTTT	CASSPRVSTNEKLFF
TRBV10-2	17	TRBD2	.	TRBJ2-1	TGCGCCAGCAGTGAGAATCTAGCGGCGAGCTCCTACAATGAGCAGTTCTTC	CASSENLAASSYNEQFF
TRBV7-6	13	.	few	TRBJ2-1	TGTGCCAGCAGCTTAACTTCCTACAATGAGCAGTTCTTC	CASSLTSYNEQFF
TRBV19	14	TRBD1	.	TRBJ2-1	TGTGCCAGTAGTTCGGGACAGGAGAGCAATGAGCAGTTCTTC	CASSSGQESNEQFF
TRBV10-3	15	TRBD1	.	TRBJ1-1	TGTGCCATCAGTGGGCGCGACAGGGGGCTTCCTGAAGCTTTCTTT	CAISGRDRGLPEAFF
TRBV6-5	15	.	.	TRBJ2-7	TGTGCCAGCAGTAAGGGGTCCCGTCCCCTCTACGAGCAGTACTTC	CASSKGSRPLYEQYF
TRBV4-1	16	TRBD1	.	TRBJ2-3	TGCGCCAGCAGCCATGGGGACAGGGGGCGCACAGATACGCAGTATTTT	CASSHGDRGRTDTQYF
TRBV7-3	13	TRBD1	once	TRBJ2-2	TGTGCCAGCAGCTTAAATATGGACAGGGTATTGTTTTTT	CASSLNMDRVLFF
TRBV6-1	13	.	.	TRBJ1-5	TGTGCCAGCCGGGGACACATCAATCAGCCCCAGCATTTT	CASRGHINQPQHF
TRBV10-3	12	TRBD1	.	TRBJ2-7	TGTGCCATCAGTGGGACAGGCAGGGAGCAGTACTTC	CAISGTGREQYF
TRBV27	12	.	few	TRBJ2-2	TGTGCCAGCAGCCTCAACACCGGGGAGCTGTTTTTT	CASSLNTGELFF
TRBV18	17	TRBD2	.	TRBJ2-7	TGTGCCAGCTCACCCGGACTAGCGGGAGCCGGGTCCTACGAGCAGTACTTC	CASSPGLAGAGSYEQYF